Here is one T cell receptor (beta chain) with its context. 13 Jbeta primers and 60 Vbeta primers were used for the PCR. This table comes from immunoSEQ multiplex PCR, and its TCRdb copy is limited to in-frame clones, with some not included. The data contain about 97,000 clones, roughly 80% of them seen just once; the ten biggest clones take up 4.1%. This record belongs to a study of cytomegalovirus exposure and HLA in healthy donors. The sequence was collected from a man in his forties or fifties in good health and CMV-seronegative. Sequencing input: PBMCs.

DNA for the CDR3: TGTGCCAGCAGCCAAGATTGGAGGGGCAATCAGCCCCAGCATTTT. Translated, it gives CASSQDWRGNQPQHF. The chain uses TRBV4-2 and TRBJ1-5; D gene unclear. Trimming removed 0 bases at V and 2 bases at J, with 8 bases between. This CDR3 has 15 residues. The germline V gene has CDR1 LGHNA and CDR2 YNFKEQ.